This is a list of T cell receptor beta chains from one sample in a study of vaccination effects on CD4 cells after COVID-19. Data came from immunoSEQ multiplex PCR; TCRdb stores just in-frame clones and leaves some out. Seen here are about 73,000 clones, around 74% observed once, and the top ten hold roughly 2.9%. Their antigens are not known. Source: CD4+ T cells from PBMCs cultured with HCoV-NL63 spike peptides, taken before COVID-19 vaccination. These TCRs come from a human donor who received a COVID-19 vaccine. CDR3s leave out the opening cysteine and the closing phenylalanine or tryptophan. Each record gives: V gene, J gene, D gene, CDR3 protein. The D gene is left open where the match is weak.

v_call: TRBV5-1; j_call: TRBJ2-2; d_call: TRBD1; cdr3_aa: ASRTDRENTGELF
v_call: TRBV5-4; j_call: TRBJ2-1; d_call: TRBD1; cdr3_aa: ASSFTGGSYNEQF
v_call: TRBV10-3; j_call: TRBJ2-1; d_call: TRBD2; cdr3_aa: AISQSLAGGYEQF
v_call: TRBV5-1; j_call: TRBJ2-5; d_call: TRBD1; cdr3_aa: ASSSRDSSYQETQY
v_call: TRBV27; j_call: TRBJ2-3; d_call: -; cdr3_aa: ASSLAANTDTQY
v_call: TRBV3-1/TRBV3-2; j_call: TRBJ2-1; d_call: -; cdr3_aa: ASSQVSNEQF
v_call: TRBV6-2/TRBV6-3; j_call: TRBJ2-2; d_call: -; cdr3_aa: ASTPGVGTGELF
v_call: TRBV9; j_call: TRBJ2-5; d_call: -; cdr3_aa: ASSVASGETQY
v_call: TRBV6-5; j_call: TRBJ1-2; d_call: -; cdr3_aa: ASSYSPSGSSYGYT
v_call: TRBV19; j_call: TRBJ1-6; d_call: TRBD1; cdr3_aa: ASSAGTGVYSPLH
v_call: TRBV29-1; j_call: TRBJ2-5; d_call: TRBD1; cdr3_aa: SVVGGTGGETQY
v_call: TRBV19; j_call: TRBJ2-6; d_call: TRBD1; cdr3_aa: ASSIRGQGASSGANVLT
v_call: TRBV5-8; j_call: TRBJ2-3; d_call: TRBD2; cdr3_aa: ASPGTILSTKTDTQY
v_call: TRBV27; j_call: TRBJ2-5; d_call: TRBD2; cdr3_aa: ASSATGTAVPGLGLGTQY
v_call: TRBV24-1; j_call: TRBJ2-6; d_call: TRBD1; cdr3_aa: ATSDSGTGFLGANVLT
v_call: TRBV19; j_call: TRBJ1-1; d_call: -; cdr3_aa: ASIRDNMNTEAF
v_call: TRBV12-3/TRBV12-4; j_call: TRBJ2-3; d_call: TRBD2; cdr3_aa: ASKGGTDTQY
v_call: TRBV2; j_call: TRBJ1-3; d_call: -; cdr3_aa: ASSDARTGNTIY
v_call: TRBV19; j_call: TRBJ1-1; d_call: -; cdr3_aa: ASTYGWGTEAF
v_call: TRBV7-6; j_call: TRBJ2-1; d_call: TRBD2; cdr3_aa: ASSRTGTSGGIEQF
v_call: TRBV19; j_call: TRBJ1-6; d_call: -; cdr3_aa: ASSIEAGTANSPLH
v_call: TRBV6-2/TRBV6-3; j_call: TRBJ2-1; d_call: TRBD2; cdr3_aa: ASSPHSSGALYNEQF
v_call: TRBV12-3/TRBV12-4; j_call: TRBJ1-5; d_call: -; cdr3_aa: ASTIRRNQPQH